This TCR beta chain is from a study of early T cells in non-severe SARS-CoV-2 infection. Study-level points and caveats: Clonotype matching in VDJdb favored anti-spike CD8 responses and did not capture private and CD4 specificities.

As concerns this clonotype: Its antigen is not known.

TCRdb called the 5' RACE reads again in MiXCR, with one record for every CDR3 protein. This sample has about 82,000 distinct CDR3 sequences, with about 13% found just once. Trimming stripped 0 bases from V and 4 bases from J, with 12 bases between. This CDR3 has 14 amino acids. Germline V gene lookup returns CDR1 DFQATT and CDR2 SNEGSKA (reference sequence). The sequence came from an adult who was a healthcare worker with PCR-confirmed SARS-CoV-2 infection or an uninfected control (not recorded which). J is TRBJ1-2 and V is TRBV20-1; TRBD1 might be the D (6 bases). Sequenced sample: whole blood. The CDR3 DNA sequence: TGCAGTGCTAGAGAGGGCAGGACAGCCTATGGCTACACCTTC. It is translated as CSAREGRTAYGYTF.